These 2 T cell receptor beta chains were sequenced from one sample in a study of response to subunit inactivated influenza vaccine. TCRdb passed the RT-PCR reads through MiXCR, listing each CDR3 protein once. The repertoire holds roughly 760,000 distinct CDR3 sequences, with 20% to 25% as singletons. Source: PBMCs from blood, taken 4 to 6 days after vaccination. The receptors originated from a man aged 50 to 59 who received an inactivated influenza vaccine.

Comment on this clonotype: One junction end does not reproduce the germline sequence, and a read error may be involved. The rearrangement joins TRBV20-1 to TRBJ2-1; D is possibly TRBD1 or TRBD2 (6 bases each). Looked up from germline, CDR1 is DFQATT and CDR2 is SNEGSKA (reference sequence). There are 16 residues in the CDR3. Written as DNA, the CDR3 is TGCAGTGCTCGCAACCCCGGGGGCCTCTCCTACATTGAGCAGTTCTTC. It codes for CSARNPGGLSYIEQFF.

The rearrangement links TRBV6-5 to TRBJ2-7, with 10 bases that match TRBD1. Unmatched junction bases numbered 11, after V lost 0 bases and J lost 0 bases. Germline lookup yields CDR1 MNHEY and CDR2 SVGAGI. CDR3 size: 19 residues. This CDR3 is CASSYSKTGTGVASYEQYF. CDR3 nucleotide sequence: TGTGCCAGCAGTTACTCGAAAACCGGGACAGGGGTGGCCTCCTACGAGCAGTACTTC.